There are a few counts of the clone carrying this T cell receptor beta chain. Its target is not known. This CDR3 region has 17 residues. Unmatched junction bases numbered 8, after V lost 5 bases and J lost 4 bases. This entry belongs to a study of T-cell memory formation after mild COVID-19. Study conclusions and caveats: Memory cells collected pre-infection included some clones that later responded, suggesting cross-reactive memory joined.

TCRdb independently ran MiXCR on the 5' RACE reads; one entry per CDR3 protein. The repertoire holds more than 250,000 distinct CDR3 sequences, with 15% to 20% as singletons. This receptor was taken from a man aged 18 to 29 who had mild COVID-19 (a few samples of this study predate the infection). Cell type and time point are not known. Sample: PBMCs or a T cell subset sorted from them (not recorded which). The chain joins TRBV12-3 or TRBV12-4 to TRBJ2-3; 14 bases fit TRBD2. DNA of the CDR3: TGTGCCAGCAGTCTACCCGGGACTAGCGGGGGCTCAGATACGCAGTATTTT. Translation: CASSLPGTSGGSDTQYF.